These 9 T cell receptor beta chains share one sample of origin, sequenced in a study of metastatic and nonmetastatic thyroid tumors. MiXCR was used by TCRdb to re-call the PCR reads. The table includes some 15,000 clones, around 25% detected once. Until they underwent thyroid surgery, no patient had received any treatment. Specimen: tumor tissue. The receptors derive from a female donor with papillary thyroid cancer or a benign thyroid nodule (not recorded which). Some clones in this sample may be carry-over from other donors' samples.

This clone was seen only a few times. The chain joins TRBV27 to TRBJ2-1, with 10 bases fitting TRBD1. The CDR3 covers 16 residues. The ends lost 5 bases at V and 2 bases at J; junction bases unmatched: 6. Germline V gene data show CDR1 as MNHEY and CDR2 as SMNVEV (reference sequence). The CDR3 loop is CASSKPGQGTYNEQFF. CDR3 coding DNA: TGTGCCAGCAGTAAGCCGGGACAGGGGACCTACAATGAGCAGTTCTTC.

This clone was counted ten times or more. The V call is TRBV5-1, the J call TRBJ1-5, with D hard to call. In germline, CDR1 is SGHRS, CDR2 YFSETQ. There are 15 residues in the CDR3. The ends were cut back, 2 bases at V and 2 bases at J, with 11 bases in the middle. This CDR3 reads CASSFGVGGNQPQHF. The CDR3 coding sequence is TGCGCCAGCAGCTTCGGAGTGGGCGGCAATCAGCCCCAGCATTTT.

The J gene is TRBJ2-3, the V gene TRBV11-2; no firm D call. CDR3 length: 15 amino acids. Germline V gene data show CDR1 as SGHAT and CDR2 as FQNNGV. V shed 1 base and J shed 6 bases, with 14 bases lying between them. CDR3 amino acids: CASSLVRSTRDTQYF. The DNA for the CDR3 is TGTGCCAGCAGCTTAGTACGTTCAACACGGGATACGCAGTATTTT.

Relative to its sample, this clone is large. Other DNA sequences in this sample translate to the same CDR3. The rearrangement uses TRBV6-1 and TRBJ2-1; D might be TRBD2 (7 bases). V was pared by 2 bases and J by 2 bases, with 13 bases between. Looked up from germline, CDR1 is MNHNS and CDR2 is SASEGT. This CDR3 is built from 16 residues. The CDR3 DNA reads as TGTGCCAGCAGTGAACGGGGCGGGGGCACCTACAATGAGCAGTTCTTC. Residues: CASSERGGGTYNEQFF.

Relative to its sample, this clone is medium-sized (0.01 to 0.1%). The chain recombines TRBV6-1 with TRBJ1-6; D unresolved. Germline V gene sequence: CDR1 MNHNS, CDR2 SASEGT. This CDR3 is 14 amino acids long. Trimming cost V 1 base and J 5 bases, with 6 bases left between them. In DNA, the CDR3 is TGTGCCAGCAGTGAAGGAAGAGATAATTCACCCCTCCACTTT. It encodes CASSEGRDNSPLHF.

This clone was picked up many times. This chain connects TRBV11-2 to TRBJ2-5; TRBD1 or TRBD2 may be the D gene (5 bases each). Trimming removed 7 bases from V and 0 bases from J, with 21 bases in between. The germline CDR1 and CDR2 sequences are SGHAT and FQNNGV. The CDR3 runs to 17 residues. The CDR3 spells CASKQYPGTDYQETQYF. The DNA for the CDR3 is TGTGCCAGCAAACAGTATCCCGGGACGGACTACCAAGAGACCCAGTACTTC.

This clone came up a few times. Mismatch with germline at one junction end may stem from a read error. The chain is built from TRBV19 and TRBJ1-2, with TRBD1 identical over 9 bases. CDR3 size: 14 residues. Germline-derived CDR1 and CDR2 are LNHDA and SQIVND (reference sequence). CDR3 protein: CASTRTGENYGYTF. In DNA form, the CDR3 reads TGTGCCAGTACTCGGACAGGGGAGAACTATGGCTATACCTTC.

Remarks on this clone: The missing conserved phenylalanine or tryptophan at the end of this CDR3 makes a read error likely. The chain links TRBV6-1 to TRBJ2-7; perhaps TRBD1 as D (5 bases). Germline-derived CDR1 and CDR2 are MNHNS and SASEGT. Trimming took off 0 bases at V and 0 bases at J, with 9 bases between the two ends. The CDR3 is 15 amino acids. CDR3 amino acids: CASSEALDSSYEQYL. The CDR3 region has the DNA TGTGCCAGCAGTGAAGCGCTAGACAGCTCCTACGAGCAGTACCTC.

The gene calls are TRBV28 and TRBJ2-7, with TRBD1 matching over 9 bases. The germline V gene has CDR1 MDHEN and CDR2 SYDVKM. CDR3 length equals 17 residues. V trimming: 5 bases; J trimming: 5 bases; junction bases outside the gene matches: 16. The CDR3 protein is CASSPNPGTGFRDEQYF. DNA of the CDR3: TGTGCCAGCAGTCCTAATCCCGGGACAGGGTTCAGGGACGAGCAGTACTTC. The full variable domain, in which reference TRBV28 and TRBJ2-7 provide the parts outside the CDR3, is DVKVTQSSRYLVKRTGEKVFLECVQDMDHENMFWYRQDPGLGLRLIYFSYDVKMKEKGDIPEGYSVSREKKERFSLILESASTNQTSMYLCASSPNPGTGFRDEQYFGPGTRLTVT.